A selection of T cell receptor beta chains follows, all from one sample in a study of blood T cell repertoires in COVID-19. TCRdb's copy holds only in-frame clones and misses some; the assay was immunoSEQ multiplex PCR. Counted here are roughly 80,000 clones, roughly 86% occurring once; the ten biggest clones make up just over 20%. Sequencing input: peripheral blood. The receptor set was obtained from a human donor in a cohort sampled during active COVID-19. CDR3s leave out the opening cysteine and the closing phenylalanine or tryptophan. Part of the rows lack a size; the others show once, few, many or a class for expanded clones.

TRBV5-5	TRBJ1-2	-	ASSLTGSGGYT
TRBV5-1	TRBJ2-3	-	ASSLYRVADTQY
TRBV19	TRBJ1-4	-	ASSSPPRVPTNEKLF
TRBV9	TRBJ1-2	few	ASSEGQGVIGYT
TRBV5-1	TRBJ1-3	-	ASSAGTVAGNTIY
TRBV5-5	TRBJ2-7	-	ASSSSGGSYEQY
TRBV27	TRBJ2-3	-	ASSLTDIDTQY
TRBV5-1	TRBJ2-4	-	ASSPSGGLNFY
TRBV6-2/TRBV6-3	TRBJ2-2	-	ASSYSIVSRNTGELF
TRBV6-6	TRBJ1-1	-	ASSPDRGTTPMNTEAF
TRBV5-1	TRBJ2-3	-	ASRSRTGIKDTQY
TRBV6-1	TRBJ2-3	-	ASSEVGAVTDTQY
TRBV30	TRBJ2-2	-	AWGVGADTGELF
TRBV11-2	TRBJ1-1	once	ASSLGGIGAFTEAF
TRBV5-1	TRBJ2-1	-	ASSLDVINEQF
TRBV11-2	TRBJ2-2	-	ASSLVSGDTTGELF
TRBV3-1/TRBV3-2	TRBJ2-3	-	ASSLGLAGGQVKKDTQY
TRBV6-2/TRBV6-3	TRBJ1-5	-	ASSPLQGGKIIGNQPQH
TRBV18	TRBJ2-3	-	ASSPPTGGGTDTQY
TRBV6-2/TRBV6-3	TRBJ1-2	-	ASSQTDRDAYGYT